A single sample is the source of the 10 T cell receptor beta chains below, sequenced in a study of T cell responses to AZD1222 COVID-19 vaccine (dated by TCRdb to about 2021). The library was made by the immunoSEQ multiplex PCR assay. This is the immuneACCESS table as TCRdb keeps it, with only in-frame sequences that have V and J called. A part of the clones is gone; compared with another copy, unresolved V genes explain less than half, and the rest is unexplained. The sample includes tens of thousands of clones, with just over 90% observed a single time. The ten biggest clones cover more than 6% of the sample. The time point label, as the study defines it: about 28 days (+/-7) after the second vaccine dose. Reading the label with the study, this specimen's treatment or condition is: meningococcal conjugate vaccine given as trial control. The specimen was peripheral blood, collected 28 days after the second dose of the MenACWY control vaccine. Receptors were obtained from an adult who received the MenACWY meningococcal vaccine as a control.

In this sample, this clone turned up once. V is TRBV19 and J is TRBJ1-2; D unclear. The germline gives CDR1 LNHDA, CDR2 SQIVND (reference sequence). This CDR3 has 14 residues. Trimming pared 2 bases from V and 3 bases from J, leaving 10 bases between. The DNA for the CDR3 is TGTGCCAGTAGTATAAGCCCGACCTACTATGGCTACACCTTC. Its translation is CASSISPTYYGYTF. Based on the CDR3 plus reference TRBV19 and TRBJ1-2, the full variable domain is DGGITQSPKYLFRKEGQNVTLSCEQNLNHDAMYWYRQDPGQGLRLIYYSQIVNDFQKGDIAEGYSVSREKKESFPLTVTSAQKNPTAFYLCASSISPTYYGYTFGSGTRLTVV.

This sequence joins TRBV7-2 and TRBJ2-3; possible D gene TRBD2, 5 bases. The CDR3 extends over 16 amino acids. V was clipped by 2 bases and J by 2 bases, with 14 bases between them. In germline, CDR1 is SGHTA, CDR2 FQGNSA. DNA of the CDR3: TGTGCCAGCAGCTTACCCGGACTCGTCTCCACAGATACGCAGTATTTT. It translates to CASSLPGLVSTDTQYF.

The rearrangement links TRBV5-4 to TRBJ1-4; weak D call: TRBD1 (5 bases). This CDR3 is built from 13 residues. The V gene's germline CDR1 is SGHNT and CDR2 YYREEE (reference sequence). Deletions cut 4 bases from V and 8 bases from J, with 12 bases between. The CDR3 nucleotides read TGTGCCAGCAGCCCCGGGGGGGGAGAAAAACTGTTTTTT. It yields the protein CASSPGGGEKLFF.

This clone was observed a single time. This chain links TRBV3-1 (or the pseudogene TRBV3-2) with TRBJ1-1; possibly TRBD1 for D (5 bases). The CDR3 length is 16 residues. The V gene lost 2 bases and the J gene lost 1 base, with 14 bases spanning the gap. In germline, CDR1 is LGHDT, CDR2 YNNKEL (reference sequence). The DNA for the CDR3 is TGTGCCAGCAGCCAAAGAGGGGTGAGGGGGAACACTGAAGCTTTCTTT. Residues: CASSQRGVRGNTEAFF.

The genes are TRBV24-1 and TRBJ1-3, with D uncertain. CDR3 size: 18 residues. Germline lookup yields CDR1 KGHDR and CDR2 SFDVKD. V lost 10 bases and J 4 bases, leaving 28 bases between the germline ends. The CDR3 is CATLIGLEGVRWGNTIYF. CDR3 bases: TGTGCCACATTAATCGGGTTGGAGGGAGTACGTTGGGGAAACACCATATATTTT.

V usage is TRBV24-1 and J usage is TRBJ2-5, with D perhaps matching TRBD1 or TRBD2 (5 bases each). This CDR3 has 15 residues. The V gene's germline CDR1 is KGHDR and CDR2 SFDVKD. V was pared by 0 bases and J by 5 bases, with 12 bases between. CDR3 amino acids: CATSDLEGDGETQYF. The CDR3 bases are TGTGCCACCAGTGATTTGGAAGGGGACGGGGAGACCCAGTACTTC.

The chain has TRBV6-2 or TRBV6-3 and TRBJ1-5, with D unresolved. The germline V gene has CDR1 MNHEY and CDR2 SVGEGT. Trimming cost V 4 bases and J 0 bases, with 16 bases left between them. The CDR3 runs 17 residues. This chain's CDR3 is CASSSGRSLVSNQPQHF. The CDR3 nucleotides read TGTGCCAGCAGTTCGGGCAGGTCCCTTGTTAGCAATCAGCCCCAGCATTTT.

This rearrangement joins TRBV7-9 to TRBJ1-3; D gene unclear. Germline-derived CDR1 and CDR2 are SEHNR and FQNEAQ (reference sequence). V lost 3 bases to trimming and J lost 4 bases, with 4 bases between them. The CDR3 sequence is 12 residues long. The CDR3 region is CASSLSGNTIYF. The CDR3, as DNA: TGTGCCAGCAGCTTGAGCGGAAACACCATATATTTT. The full variable domain, in which reference TRBV7-9 and TRBJ1-3 provide the parts outside the CDR3, is DTGVSQNPRHKITKRGQNVTFRCDPISEHNRLYWYRQTLGQGPEFLTYFQNEAQLEKSRLLSDRFSAERPKGSFSTLEIQRTEQGDSAMYLCASSLSGNTIYFGEGSWLTVV.

The genes are TRBV29-1 and TRBJ1-2, with 7 bases matching TRBD1. This CDR3 spans 11 amino acids. V trimming: 5 bases; J trimming: 6 bases; junction bases outside the gene matches: 3. The germline V gene encodes CDR1 SQVTM and CDR2 ANQGSEA. The CDR3: CSVQGGHGYTF. In DNA, the CDR3 is TGCAGCGTTCAGGGGGGGCATGGCTACACCTTC.

V is TRBV12-3 or TRBV12-4 and J is TRBJ1-1, with D unresolved. The V and J ends lost 6 bases and 1 base respectively, with 9 bases between them. This CDR3 is 13 amino acids long. The CDR3 loop is CASSPEWNTEAFF. DNA for the CDR3: TGTGCCAGCAGCCCCGAGTGGAACACTGAAGCTTTCTTT.